The clone carrying this T cell receptor beta chain was seen many times. This entry comes from a study of Graves' ophthalmopathy and Graves' hyperthyroidism. Looked up from germline, CDR1 is MNHEY and CDR2 is SMNVEV (reference sequence). V shed 2 bases and J shed 9 bases, with 4 bases lying between them. The CDR3 consists of 10 residues. The PBMCs used were ones drawn from less than 12 ml of fresh peripheral blood. Investigators amplified TCR beta CDR3 regions from RNA transcripts. Amplification began with first-round RT-PCR using HTBI primers, then second-round multiplex PCR was performed. TCRdb reprocessed the multiplex PCR reads with MiXCR, giving one entry per CDR3 protein. The sample holds 150,000 to 200,000 distinct CDR3 sequences; 30% to 45% are singletons and the top ten take about 5.8%.

The rearrangement uses TRBV27 and TRBJ2-5; D uncertain. This sequence originates from a woman aged 40 to 55 with Graves' ophthalmopathy. Specimen: peripheral blood. CDR3: CASSLAPQYF. In DNA, the CDR3 is TGTGCCAGCAGTTTAGCGCCCCAGTACTTC.